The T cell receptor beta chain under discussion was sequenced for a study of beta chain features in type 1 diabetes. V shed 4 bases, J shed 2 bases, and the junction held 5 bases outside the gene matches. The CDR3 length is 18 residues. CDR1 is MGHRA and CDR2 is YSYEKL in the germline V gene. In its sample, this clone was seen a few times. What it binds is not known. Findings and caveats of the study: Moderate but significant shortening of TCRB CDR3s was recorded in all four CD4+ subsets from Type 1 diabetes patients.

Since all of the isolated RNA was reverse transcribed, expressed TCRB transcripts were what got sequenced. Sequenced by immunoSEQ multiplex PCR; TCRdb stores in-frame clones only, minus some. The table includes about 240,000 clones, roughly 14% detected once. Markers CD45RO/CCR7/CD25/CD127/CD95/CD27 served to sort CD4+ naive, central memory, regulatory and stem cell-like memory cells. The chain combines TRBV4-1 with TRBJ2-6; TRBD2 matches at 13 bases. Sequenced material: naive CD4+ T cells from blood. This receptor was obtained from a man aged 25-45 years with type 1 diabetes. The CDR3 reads CASSPRTSGSTGANVLTF. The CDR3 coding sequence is TGCGCCAGCAGCCCCCGGACTAGCGGGAGCACTGGGGCCAACGTCCTGACTTTC.